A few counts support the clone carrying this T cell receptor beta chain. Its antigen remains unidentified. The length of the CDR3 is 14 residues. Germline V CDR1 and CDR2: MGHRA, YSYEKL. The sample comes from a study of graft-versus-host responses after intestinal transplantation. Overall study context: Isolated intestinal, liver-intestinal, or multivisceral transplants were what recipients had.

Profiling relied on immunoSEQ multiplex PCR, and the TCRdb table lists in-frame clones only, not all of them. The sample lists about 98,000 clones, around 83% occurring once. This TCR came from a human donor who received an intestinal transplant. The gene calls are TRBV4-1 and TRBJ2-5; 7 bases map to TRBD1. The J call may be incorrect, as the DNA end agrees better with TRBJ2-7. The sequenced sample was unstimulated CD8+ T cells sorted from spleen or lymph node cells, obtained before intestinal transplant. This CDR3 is CASSPGTEHYEQYF. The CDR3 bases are TGCGCCAGCAGCCCCGGGACAGAGCACTACGAGCAGTACTTC.